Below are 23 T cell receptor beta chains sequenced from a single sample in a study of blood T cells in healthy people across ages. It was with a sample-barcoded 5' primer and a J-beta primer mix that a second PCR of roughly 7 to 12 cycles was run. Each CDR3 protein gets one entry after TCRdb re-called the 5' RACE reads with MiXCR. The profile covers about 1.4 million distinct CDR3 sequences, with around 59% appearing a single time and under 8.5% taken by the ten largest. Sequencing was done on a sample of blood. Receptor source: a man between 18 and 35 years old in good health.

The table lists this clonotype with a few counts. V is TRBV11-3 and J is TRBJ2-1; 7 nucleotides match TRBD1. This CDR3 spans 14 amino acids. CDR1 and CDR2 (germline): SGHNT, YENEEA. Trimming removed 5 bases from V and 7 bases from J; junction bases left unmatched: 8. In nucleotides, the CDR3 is TGTGCCAGCAGCCCAAACAGGGGCTTGAATGAGCAGTTCTTC. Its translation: CASSPNRGLNEQFF.

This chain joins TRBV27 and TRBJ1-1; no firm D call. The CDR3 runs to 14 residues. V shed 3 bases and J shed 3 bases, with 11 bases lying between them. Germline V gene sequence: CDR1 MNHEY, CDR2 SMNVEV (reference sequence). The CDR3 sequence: CASSFSGGYTEAFF. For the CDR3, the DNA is TGTGCCAGCAGTTTTTCGGGTGGGTACACTGAAGCTTTCTTT.

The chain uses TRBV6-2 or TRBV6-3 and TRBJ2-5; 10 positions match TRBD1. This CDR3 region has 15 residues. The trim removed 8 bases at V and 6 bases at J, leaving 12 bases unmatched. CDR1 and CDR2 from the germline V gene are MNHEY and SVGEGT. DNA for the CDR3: TGTGCCAGCGACTCACGAGGGACAGGGGTAAAGACCCAGTACTTC. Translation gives CASDSRGTGVKTQYF.

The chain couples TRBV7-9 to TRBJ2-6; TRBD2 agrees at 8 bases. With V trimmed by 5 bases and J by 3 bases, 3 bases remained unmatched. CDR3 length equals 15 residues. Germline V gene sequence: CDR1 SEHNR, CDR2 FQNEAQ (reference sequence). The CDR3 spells CASSPGGDGANVLTF. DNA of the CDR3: TGTGCCAGCAGCCCCGGGGGGGATGGGGCCAACGTCCTGACTTTC.

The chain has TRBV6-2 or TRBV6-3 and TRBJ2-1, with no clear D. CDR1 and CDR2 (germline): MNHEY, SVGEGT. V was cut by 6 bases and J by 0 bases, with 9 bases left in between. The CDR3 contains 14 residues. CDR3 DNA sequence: TGTGCCAGCAGACACGTAAGCTCCTACAATGAGCAGTTCTTC. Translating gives CASRHVSSYNEQFF.

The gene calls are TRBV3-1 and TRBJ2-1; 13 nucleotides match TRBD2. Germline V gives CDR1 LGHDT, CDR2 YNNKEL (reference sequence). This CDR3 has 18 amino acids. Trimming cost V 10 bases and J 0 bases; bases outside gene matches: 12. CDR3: CATQLGLAGVSSYNEQFF. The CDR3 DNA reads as TGTGCCACCCAACTAGGACTAGCGGGGGTTAGCTCCTACAATGAGCAGTTCTTC.

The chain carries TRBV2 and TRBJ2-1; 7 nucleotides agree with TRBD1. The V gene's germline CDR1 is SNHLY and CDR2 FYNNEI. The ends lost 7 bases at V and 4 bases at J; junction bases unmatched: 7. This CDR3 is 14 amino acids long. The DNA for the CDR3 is TGTGCCAGCAAGGGACAGAACATGTACAATGAGCAGTTCTTC. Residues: CASKGQNMYNEQFF.

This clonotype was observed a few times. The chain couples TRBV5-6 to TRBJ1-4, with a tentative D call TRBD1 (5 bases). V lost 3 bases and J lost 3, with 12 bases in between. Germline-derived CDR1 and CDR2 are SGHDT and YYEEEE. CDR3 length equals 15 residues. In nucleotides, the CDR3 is TGTGCCAGCAGCTCCCTGACAGCCCCTAATGAAAAACTGTTTTTT. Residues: CASSSLTAPNEKLFF.

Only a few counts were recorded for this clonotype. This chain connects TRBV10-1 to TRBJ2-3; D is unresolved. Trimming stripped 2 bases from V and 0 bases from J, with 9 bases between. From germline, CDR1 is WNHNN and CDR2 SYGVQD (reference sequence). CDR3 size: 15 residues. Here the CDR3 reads CASSEGQTSTDTQYF. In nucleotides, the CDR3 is TGCGCCAGCAGTGAGGGGCAGACTAGCACAGATACGCAGTATTTT.

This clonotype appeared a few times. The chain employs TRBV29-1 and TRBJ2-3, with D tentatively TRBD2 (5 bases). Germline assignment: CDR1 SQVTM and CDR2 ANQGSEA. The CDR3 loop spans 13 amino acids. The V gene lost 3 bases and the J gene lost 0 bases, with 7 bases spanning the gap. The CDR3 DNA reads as TGCAGCGTTGAGGAGGAGAGCACAGATACGCAGTATTTT. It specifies CSVEEESTDTQYF.

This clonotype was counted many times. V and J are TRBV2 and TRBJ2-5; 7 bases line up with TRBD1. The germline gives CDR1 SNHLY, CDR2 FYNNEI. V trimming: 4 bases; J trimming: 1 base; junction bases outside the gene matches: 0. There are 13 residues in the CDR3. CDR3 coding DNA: TGTGCCAGCAGTGGGGACAGCCAAGAGACCCAGTACTTC. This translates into CASSGDSQETQYF.

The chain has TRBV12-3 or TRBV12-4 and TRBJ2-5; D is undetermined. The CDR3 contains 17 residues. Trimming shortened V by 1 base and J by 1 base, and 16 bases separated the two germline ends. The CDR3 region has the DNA TGTGCCAGCAGTTTAGTGTGGATTGGTCGAACCCAAGAGACCCAGTACTTC. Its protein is CASSLVWIGRTQETQYF.

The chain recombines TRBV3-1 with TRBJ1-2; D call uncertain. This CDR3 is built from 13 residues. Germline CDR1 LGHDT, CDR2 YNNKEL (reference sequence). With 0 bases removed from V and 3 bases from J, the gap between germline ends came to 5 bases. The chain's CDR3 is CASSQELYYGYTF. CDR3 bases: TGTGCCAGCAGCCAAGAACTCTACTATGGCTACACCTTC.

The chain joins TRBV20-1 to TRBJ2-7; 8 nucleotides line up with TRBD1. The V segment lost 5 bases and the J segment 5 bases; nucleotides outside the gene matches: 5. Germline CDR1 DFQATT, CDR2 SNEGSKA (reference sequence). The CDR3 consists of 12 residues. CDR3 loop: CSADRGSDEQYF. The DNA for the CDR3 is TGCAGTGCTGACAGGGGAAGCGACGAGCAGTACTTC.

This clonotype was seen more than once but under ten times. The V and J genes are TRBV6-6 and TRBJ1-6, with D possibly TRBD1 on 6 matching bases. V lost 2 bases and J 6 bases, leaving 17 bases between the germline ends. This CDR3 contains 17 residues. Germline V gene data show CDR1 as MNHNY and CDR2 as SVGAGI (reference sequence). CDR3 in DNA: TGTGCCAGCAGTTACCCGGTCCAGGGACAAATTAATTCACCCCTCCACTTT. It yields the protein CASSYPVQGQINSPLHF.

This CDR3 is CSVGDRGFEQYF. Written as DNA, the CDR3 is TGCAGCGTTGGGGACAGGGGGTTCGAGCAGTACTTC. The J gene is TRBJ2-7, the V gene TRBV29-1; 11 positions match TRBD1. Germline lookup yields CDR1 SQVTM and CDR2 ANQGSEA. Unmatched junction bases numbered 2, after V lost 4 bases and J lost 6 bases. The CDR3 consists of 12 residues.

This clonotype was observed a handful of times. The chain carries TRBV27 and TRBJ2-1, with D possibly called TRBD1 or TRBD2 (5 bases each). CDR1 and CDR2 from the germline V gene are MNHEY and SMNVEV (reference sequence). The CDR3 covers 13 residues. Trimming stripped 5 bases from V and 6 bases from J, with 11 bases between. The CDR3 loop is CASSPGPFNEQFF. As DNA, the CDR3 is TGTGCCAGCAGTCCGGGACCCTTCAATGAGCAGTTCTTC.

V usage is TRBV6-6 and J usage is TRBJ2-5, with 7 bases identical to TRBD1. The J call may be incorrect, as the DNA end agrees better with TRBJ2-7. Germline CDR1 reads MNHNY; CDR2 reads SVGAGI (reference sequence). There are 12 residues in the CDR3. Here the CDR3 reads CASSRHRGEQYF. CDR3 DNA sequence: TGTGCCAGCAGCAGGCACAGGGGCGAGCAGTACTTC.

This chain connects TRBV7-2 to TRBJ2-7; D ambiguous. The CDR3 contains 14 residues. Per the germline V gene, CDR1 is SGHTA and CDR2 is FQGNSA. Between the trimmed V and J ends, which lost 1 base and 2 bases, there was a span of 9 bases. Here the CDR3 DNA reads TGTGCCAGCAGCTTAGGGCTCATCGCCTACGAGCAGTACTTC. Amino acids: CASSLGLIAYEQYF.

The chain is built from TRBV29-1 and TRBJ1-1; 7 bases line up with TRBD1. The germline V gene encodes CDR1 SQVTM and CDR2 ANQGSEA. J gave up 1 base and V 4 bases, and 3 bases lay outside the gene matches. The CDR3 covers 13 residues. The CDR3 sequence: CSVAQGGNTEAFF. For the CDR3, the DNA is TGCAGCGTTGCTCAGGGGGGGAACACTGAAGCTTTCTTT. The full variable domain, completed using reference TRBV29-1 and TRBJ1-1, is SAVISQKPSRDICQRGTSLTIQCQVDSQVTMMFWYRQQPGQSLTLIATANQGSEATYESGFVIDKFPISRPNLTFSTLTVSNMSPEDSSIYLCSVAQGGNTEAFFGQGTRLTVV.

The CDR3 region is CASSWTRLGPDTQYF. The DNA for the CDR3 is TGTGCCAGCAGTTGGACTCGACTTGGGCCAGATACGCAGTATTTT. This chain joins TRBV7-9 and TRBJ2-3, with a possible D match to TRBD2 (5 bases). Germline V gene lookup returns CDR1 SEHNR and CDR2 FQNEAQ (reference sequence). Trimming took 6 bases from V and 4 from J, leaving 17 bases between them. The CDR3 has 15 amino acids.

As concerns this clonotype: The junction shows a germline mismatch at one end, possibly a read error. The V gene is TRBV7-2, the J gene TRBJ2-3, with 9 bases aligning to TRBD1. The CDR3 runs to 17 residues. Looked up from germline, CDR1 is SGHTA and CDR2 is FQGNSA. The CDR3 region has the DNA TGTGCCTGCAGCCCACGGTTGGGACAGGGAGTTGCAGATACGCAGTATTTT. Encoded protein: CACSPRLGQGVADTQYF.

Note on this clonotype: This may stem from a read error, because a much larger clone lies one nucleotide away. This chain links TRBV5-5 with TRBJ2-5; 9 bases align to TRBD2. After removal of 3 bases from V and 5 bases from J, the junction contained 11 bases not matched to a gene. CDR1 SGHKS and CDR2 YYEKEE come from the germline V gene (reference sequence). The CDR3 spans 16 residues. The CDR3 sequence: CASSSRLAERHETQYF. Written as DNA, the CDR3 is TGTGCCAGCAGCTCCCGACTAGCGGAGCGTCATGAGACCCAGTACTTC.